This T cell receptor (beta chain) was sequenced for a study of blood T cell repertoires in COVID-19. Looking at the study overall: Samples representing acute and convalescent COVID-19 were sourced from the United States, Italy and Spain. Nucleic acid was either cDNA or gDNA, and it came from T cells, B-cell-depleted T cells, or PBMCs.

Some clones are missing from TCRdb's copy, which holds only in-frame ones; the method was immunoSEQ multiplex PCR. The table has 350,000 to 450,000 clones, about nine tenths seen once. Within the 2 weeks before study entry, each person in the exposed group met a COVID-19 case. This clone showed up just once. After removal of 3 bases from V and 7 bases from J, the junction contained 6 bases not matched to a gene. This CDR3 has 16 residues. Germline V CDR1 and CDR2: LNHDA, SQIVND (reference sequence). The sequenced sample consisted of PBMCs or T cells enriched from blood (not recorded which). The receptor's source is a middle-aged woman who had been exposed to COVID-19. The chain uses TRBV19 and TRBJ2-1; TRBD2 aligns across 13 bases. The CDR3 sequence: CASSIGLAGVGNEQFF. CDR3 nucleotides: TGTGCCAGTAGTATTGGACTAGCGGGAGTCGGTAATGAGCAGTTCTTC.